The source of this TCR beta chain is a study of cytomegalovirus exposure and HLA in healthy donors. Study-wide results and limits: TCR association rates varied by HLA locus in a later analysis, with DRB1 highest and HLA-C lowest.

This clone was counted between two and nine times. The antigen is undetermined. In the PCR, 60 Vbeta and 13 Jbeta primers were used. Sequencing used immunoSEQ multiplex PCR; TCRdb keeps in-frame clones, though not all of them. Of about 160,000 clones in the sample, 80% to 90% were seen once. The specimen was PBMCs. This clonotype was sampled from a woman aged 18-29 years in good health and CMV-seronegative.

DNA of the CDR3: TGTGCCAGCAGCTTGGACAGGGGGAGCTCTGGGGCCAACGTCCTGACTTTC. Residues: CASSLDRGSSGANVLTF. This sequence joins TRBV5-6 and TRBJ2-6, with TRBD1 matching 8 bases. This CDR3 region has 17 residues. The germline V gene encodes CDR1 SGHDT and CDR2 YYEEEE. Trimming cost V 0 bases and J 0 bases; bases outside gene matches: 2.